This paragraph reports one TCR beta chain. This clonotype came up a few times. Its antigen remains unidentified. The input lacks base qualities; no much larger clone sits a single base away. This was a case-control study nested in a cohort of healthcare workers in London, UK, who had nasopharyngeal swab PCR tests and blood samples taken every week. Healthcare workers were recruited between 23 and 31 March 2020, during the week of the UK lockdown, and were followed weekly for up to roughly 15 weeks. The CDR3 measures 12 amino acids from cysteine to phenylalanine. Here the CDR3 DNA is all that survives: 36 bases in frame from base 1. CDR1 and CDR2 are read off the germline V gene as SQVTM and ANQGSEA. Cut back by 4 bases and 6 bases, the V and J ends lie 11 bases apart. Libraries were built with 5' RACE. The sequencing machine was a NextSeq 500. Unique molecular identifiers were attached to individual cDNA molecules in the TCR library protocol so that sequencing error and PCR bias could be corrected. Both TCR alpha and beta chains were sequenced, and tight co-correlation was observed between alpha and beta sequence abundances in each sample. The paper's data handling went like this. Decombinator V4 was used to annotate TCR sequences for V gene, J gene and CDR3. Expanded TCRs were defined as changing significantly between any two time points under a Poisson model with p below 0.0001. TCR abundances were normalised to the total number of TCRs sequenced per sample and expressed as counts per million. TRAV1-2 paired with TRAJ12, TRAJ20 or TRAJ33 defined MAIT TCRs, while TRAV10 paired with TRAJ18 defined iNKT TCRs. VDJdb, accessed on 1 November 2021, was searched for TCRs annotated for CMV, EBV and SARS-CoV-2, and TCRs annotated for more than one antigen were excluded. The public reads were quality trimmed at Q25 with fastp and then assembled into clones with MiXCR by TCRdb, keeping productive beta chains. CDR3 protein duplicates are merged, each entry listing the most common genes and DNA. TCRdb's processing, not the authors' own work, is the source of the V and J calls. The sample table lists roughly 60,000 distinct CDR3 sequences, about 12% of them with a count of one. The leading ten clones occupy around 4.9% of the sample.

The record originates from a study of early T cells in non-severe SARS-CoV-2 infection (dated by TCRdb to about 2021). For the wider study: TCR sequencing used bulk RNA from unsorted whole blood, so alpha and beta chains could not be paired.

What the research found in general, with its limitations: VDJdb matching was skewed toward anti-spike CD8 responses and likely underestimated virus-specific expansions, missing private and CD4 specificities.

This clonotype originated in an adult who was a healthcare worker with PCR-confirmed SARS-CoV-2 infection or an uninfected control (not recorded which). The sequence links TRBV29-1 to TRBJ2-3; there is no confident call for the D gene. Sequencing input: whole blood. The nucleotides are TGCAGCGTTGGCGTGGACGGGGATACGCAGTATTTT. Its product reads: CSVGVDGDTQYF.